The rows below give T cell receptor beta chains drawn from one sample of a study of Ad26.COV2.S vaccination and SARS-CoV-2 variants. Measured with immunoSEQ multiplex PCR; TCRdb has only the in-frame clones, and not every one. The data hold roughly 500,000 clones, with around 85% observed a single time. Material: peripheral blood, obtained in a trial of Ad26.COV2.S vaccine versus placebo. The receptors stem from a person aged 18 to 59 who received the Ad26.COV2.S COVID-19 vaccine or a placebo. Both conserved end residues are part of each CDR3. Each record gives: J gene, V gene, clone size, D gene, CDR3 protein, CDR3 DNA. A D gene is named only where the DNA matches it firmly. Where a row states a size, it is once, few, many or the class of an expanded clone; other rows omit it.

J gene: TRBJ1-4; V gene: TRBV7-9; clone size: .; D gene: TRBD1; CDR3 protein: CASSLGSGTEVFF; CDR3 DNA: TGTGCCAGCAGCTTGGGATCAGGGACAGAGGTGTTTTTT
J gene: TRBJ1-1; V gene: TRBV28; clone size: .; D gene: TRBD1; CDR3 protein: CASSPGPTGGDTEAFF; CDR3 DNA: TGTGCCAGCAGCCCGGGGCCGACAGGGGGTGACACTGAAGCTTTCTTT
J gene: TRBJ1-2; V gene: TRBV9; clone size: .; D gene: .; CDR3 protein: CASSATGSGGYTF; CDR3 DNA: TGTGCCAGCAGCGCCACAGGTTCAGGGGGCTACACCTTC
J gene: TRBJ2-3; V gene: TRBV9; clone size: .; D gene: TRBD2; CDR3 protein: CASSVGSGGGDTQYF; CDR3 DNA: TGTGCCAGCAGCGTAGGCTCGGGAGGTGGAGATACGCAGTATTTT
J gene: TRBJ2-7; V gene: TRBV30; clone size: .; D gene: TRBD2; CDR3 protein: CAWSPGTSASYEQYF; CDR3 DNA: TGTGCCTGGAGTCCCGGGACTAGCGCTTCCTACGAGCAGTACTTC
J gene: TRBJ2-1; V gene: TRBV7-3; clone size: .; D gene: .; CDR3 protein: CASSQTGTLPGNEQFF; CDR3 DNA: TGTGCCAGCAGCCAGACCGGGACTCTCCCCGGAAATGAGCAGTTCTTC
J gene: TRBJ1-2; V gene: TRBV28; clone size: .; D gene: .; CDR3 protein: CAISGTNYGYTF; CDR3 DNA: TGTGCCATTTCCGGGACAAACTATGGCTACACCTTC
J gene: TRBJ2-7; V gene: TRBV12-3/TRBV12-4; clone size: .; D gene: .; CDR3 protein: CASTLTGVYEQYF; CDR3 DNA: TGTGCCAGCACTTTGACAGGCGTCTACGAGCAGTACTTC
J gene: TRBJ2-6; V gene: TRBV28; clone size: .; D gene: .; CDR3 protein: CASSLEGSGANVLTF; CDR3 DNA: TGTGCCAGCAGTTTAGAGGGCTCTGGGGCCAACGTCCTGACTTTC
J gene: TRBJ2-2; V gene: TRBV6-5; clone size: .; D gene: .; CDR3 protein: CASSPRLSGELFF; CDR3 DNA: TGTGCCAGCAGCCCGAGGCTTTCCGGGGAGCTGTTTTTT
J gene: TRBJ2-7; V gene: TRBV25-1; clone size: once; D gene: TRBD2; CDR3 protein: CASTHTSTSREQYF; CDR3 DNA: TGTGCCAGCACCCACACATCGACTAGCCGCGAGCAGTACTTC
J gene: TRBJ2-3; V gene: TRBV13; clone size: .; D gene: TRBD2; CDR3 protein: CASSPPGLAGGNTQYF; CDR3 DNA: TGTGCCAGCAGCCCCCCGGGGCTAGCGGGAGGAAATACGCAGTATTTT
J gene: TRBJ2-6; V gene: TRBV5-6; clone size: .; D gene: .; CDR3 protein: CASSLDSPGRWSGANVLTF; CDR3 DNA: TGTGCCAGCAGCTTGGACTCCCCAGGGCGGTGGTCTGGGGCCAACGTCCTGACTTTC
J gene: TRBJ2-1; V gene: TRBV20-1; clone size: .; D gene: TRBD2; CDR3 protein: CSASVLAGGNEQFF; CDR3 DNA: TGCAGTGCTAGTGTCCTAGCGGGAGGGAATGAGCAGTTCTTC
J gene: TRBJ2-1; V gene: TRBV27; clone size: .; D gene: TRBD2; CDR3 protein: CASSPGLGRGVVPWGEQFF; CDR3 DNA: TGTGCCAGCAGCCCCGGGTTAGGGCGGGGGGTCGTCCCATGGGGTGAGCAGTTCTTC
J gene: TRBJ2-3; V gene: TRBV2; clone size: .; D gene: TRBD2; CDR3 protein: CASRPLAGAPTDTQYF; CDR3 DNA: TGTGCCAGCAGACCCCTGGCGGGAGCCCCCACAGATACGCAGTATTTT
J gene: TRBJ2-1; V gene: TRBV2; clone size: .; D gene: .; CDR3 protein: CASSGGSDNEQFF; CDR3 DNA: TGTGCCAGCAGTGGTGGGAGTGACAATGAGCAGTTCTTC
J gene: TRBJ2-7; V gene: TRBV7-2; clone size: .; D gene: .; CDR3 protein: CASSLEHEQYF; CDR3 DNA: TGTGCCAGCAGCTTAGAACACGAGCAGTACTTC